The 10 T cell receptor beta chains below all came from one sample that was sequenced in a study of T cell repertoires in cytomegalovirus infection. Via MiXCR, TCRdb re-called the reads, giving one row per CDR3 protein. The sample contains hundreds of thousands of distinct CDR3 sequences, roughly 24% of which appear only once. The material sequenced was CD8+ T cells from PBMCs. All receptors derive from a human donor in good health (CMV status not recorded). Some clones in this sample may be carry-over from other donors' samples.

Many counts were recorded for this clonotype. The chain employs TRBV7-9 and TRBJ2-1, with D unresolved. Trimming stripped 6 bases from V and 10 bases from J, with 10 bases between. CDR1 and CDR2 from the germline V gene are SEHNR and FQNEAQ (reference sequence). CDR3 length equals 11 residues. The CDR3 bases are TGTGCCAGCAGAAACTCGACGGAGCAGTTCTTC. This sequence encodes CASRNSTEQFF.

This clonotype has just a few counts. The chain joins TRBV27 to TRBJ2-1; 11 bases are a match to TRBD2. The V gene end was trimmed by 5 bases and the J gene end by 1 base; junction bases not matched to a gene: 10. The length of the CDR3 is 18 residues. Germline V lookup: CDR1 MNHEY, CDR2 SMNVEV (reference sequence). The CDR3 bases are TGTGCCAGCAGTCTCTCTAGCGGGGGGCAACGTTCCTACAATGAGCAGTTCTTC. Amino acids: CASSLSSGGQRSYNEQFF.

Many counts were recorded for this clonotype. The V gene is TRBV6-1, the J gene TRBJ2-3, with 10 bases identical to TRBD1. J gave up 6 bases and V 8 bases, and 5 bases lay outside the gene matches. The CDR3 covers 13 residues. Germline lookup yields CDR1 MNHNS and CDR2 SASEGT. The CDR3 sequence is CASLGQGLDTQYF. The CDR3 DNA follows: TGTGCCAGCCTGGGACAGGGGTTGGATACGCAGTATTTT.

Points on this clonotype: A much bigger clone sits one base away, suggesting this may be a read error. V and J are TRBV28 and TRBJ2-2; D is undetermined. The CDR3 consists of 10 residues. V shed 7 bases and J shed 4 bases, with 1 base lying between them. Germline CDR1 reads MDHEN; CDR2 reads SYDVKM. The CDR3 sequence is CASTTGELFF. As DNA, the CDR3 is TGTGCCAGCACCACCGGGGAGCTGTTTTTT.

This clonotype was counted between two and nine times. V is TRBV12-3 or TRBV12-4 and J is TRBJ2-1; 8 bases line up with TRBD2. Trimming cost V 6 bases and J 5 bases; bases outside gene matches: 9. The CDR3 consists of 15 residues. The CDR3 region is CASRPVTGGDNEQFF. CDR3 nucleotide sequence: TGTGCCAGCAGACCCGTGACCGGGGGGGACAATGAGCAGTTCTTC.

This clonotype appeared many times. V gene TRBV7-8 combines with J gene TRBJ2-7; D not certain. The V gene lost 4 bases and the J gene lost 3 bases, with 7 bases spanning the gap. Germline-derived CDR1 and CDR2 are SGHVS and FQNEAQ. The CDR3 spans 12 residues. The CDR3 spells CASSSDGYEQYV. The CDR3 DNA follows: TGTGCCAGCAGCTCGGACGGCTACGAGCAGTACGTC.

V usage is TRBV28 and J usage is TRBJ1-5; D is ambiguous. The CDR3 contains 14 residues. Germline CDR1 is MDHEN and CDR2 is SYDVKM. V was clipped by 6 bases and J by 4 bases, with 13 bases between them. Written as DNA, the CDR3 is TGTGCCAGCAGAGGGCCGTACCCAAATCAGCCCCAGCATTTT. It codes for CASRGPYPNQPQHF.

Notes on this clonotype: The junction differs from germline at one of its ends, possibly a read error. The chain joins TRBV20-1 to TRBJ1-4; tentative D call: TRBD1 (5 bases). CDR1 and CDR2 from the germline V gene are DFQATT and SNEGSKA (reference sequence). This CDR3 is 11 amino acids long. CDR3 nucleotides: TGCAGTCCTAGAGATTCCAGGGTTTGGTTTTTT. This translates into CSPRDSRVWFF.

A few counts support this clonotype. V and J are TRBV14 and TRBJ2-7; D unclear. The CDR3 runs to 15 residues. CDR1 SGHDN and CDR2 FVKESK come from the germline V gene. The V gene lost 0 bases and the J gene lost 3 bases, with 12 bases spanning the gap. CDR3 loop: CASSQEGFRFYEQYF. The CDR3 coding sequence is TGTGCCAGCAGCCAAGAAGGGTTTAGATTCTACGAGCAGTACTTC.

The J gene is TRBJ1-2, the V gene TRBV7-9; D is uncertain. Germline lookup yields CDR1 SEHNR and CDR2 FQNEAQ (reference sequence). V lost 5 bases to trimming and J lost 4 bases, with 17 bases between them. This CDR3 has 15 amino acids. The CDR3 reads CASSPPLATFYGYTF. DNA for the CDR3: TGTGCCAGCAGCCCTCCATTGGCGACCTTCTATGGCTACACCTTC.